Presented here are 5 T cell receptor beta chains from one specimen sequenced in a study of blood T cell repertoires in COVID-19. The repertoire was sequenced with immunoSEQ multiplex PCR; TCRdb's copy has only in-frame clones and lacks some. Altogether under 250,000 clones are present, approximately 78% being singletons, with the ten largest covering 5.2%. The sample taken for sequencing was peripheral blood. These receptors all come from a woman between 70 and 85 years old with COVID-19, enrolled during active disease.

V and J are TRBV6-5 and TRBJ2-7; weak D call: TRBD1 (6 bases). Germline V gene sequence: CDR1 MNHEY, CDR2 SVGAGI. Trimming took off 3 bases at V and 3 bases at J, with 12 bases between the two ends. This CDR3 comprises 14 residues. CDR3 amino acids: CASSYRLTGYEQYF. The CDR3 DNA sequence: TGTGCCAGCAGTTATAGGCTGACAGGCTACGAGCAGTACTTC.

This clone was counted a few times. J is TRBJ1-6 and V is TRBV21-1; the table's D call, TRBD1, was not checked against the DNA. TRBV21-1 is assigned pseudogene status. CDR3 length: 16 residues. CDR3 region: CASSNDRGKGGSPLHF. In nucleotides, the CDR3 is TGTGCCAGCAGCAACGACAGGGGCAAGGGGGGTTCACCCCTCCACTTT.

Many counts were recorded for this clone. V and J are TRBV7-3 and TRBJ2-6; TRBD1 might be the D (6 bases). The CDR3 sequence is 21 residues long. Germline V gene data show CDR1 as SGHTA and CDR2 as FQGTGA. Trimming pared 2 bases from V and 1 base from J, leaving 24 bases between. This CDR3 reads CASSLWQPRTAPASGANVLTF. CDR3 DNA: TGTGCCAGCAGCTTATGGCAACCCAGGACAGCCCCGGCTTCTGGGGCCAACGTCCTGACTTTC.

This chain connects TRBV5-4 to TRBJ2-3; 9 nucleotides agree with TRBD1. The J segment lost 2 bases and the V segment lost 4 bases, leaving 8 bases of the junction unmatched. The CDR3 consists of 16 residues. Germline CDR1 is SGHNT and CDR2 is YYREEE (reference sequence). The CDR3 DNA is TGTGCCAGCAGCGTGCCGACAGGGGGAAACACAGATACGCAGTATTTT. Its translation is CASSVPTGGNTDTQYF. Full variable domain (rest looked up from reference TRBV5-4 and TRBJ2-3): ETGVTQSPTHLIKTRGQQVTLRCSSQSGHNTVSWYQQALGQGPQFIFQYYREEENGRGNFPPRFSGLQFPNYSSELNVNALELDDSALYLCASSVPTGGNTDTQYFGPGTRLTVL.

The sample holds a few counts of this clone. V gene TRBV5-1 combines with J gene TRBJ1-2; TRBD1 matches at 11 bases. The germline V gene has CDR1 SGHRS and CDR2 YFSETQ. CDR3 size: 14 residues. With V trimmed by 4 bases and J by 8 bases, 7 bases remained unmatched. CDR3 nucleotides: TGCGCCAGCAGCACCGGACAGGGGGCCGGAGGCTACACCTTC. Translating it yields CASSTGQGAGGYTF.